The 10 T cell receptor beta chains below come from one sample, sequenced in a study of beta chain features in type 1 diabetes. Every bit of the isolated RNA underwent reverse transcription, so sequencing read expressed TCRB transcripts. TCRdb's table, derived via immunoSEQ multiplex PCR, lists solely in-frame clones and lacks some. Among about 210,000 clones listed, roughly 11% were seen once. Sequencing used central memory CD4+ T cells from blood. These receptors originate from a man aged 18 to 30 in good health.

The V and J genes are TRBV6-5 and TRBJ2-4, with D unclear. Trimming left V 6 bases short and J 2 bases short, with 8 bases between. The CDR3 runs to 13 residues. Germline CDR1 is MNHEY and CDR2 is SVGAGI. The chain's CDR3 is CASRSVTKNIQYF. In nucleotides, the CDR3 is TGTGCCAGCAGGAGTGTAACCAAAAACATTCAGTACTTC.

J is TRBJ2-2 and V is TRBV7-2; 9 bases are a match to TRBD2. J was trimmed by 0 bases and V by 5 bases; bases with no gene match: 13. CDR3 size: 19 residues. CDR1 is SGHTA, CDR2 FQGNSA, per germline. CDR3 in amino acids: CASSRVSPLAGANTGELFF. In DNA form, the CDR3 reads TGTGCCAGCAGCCGCGTCTCCCCCTTAGCGGGAGCGAACACCGGGGAGCTGTTTTTT.

This clone was detected a few times. The rearrangement uses TRBV29-1 and TRBJ1-1; 7 bases are a match to TRBD1. With V trimmed by 7 bases and J by 3 bases, 11 bases remained unmatched. Germline V lookup: CDR1 SQVTM, CDR2 ANQGSEA. The CDR3 runs to 14 residues. This CDR3 is CSAPEGAGDTEAFF. The CDR3 DNA sequence: TGCAGCGCCCCAGAGGGGGCTGGGGACACTGAAGCTTTCTTT.

The J gene is TRBJ2-2, the V gene TRBV30, with D uncertain. This CDR3 spans 13 amino acids. CDR1 is GTSNPN and CDR2 is SVGIG in the germline V gene (reference sequence). V lost 3 bases, J lost 4 bases, and 9 bases lay in between. The CDR3 loop is CAWRTTLTGELFF. The CDR3 DNA is TGTGCCTGGAGGACAACCCTCACCGGGGAGCTGTTTTTT.

The rearrangement uses TRBV4-3 and TRBJ2-2; the match to TRBD1 covers 7 bases. Germline lookup yields CDR1 LGHNA and CDR2 YSLEER. This CDR3 contains 14 residues. V shed 0 bases, J shed 7 bases, and the junction held 2 bases outside the gene matches. In DNA form, the CDR3 reads TGCGCCAGCAGCCAAGACAGGGGGAGCGGGGAGCTGTTTTTT. Its protein is CASSQDRGSGELFF.

This chain uses TRBV19 with TRBJ2-5; D remains unclear. Trimming left V 3 bases short and J 5 bases short, with 13 bases between. The CDR3 runs 14 residues. The germline gives CDR1 LNHDA, CDR2 SQIVND (reference sequence). CDR3 nucleotide sequence: TGTGCCAGTAGTATGCGACCCGCCGCGGAGACCCAGTACTTC. Translation gives CASSMRPAAETQYF.

The gene calls are TRBV30 and TRBJ2-2; 10 nucleotides line up with TRBD1. J lost 7 bases, V lost 8 bases, and 10 bases had no gene match. CDR3 length: 14 residues. CDR1 is GTSNPN, CDR2 SVGIG, per germline (reference sequence). CDR3 DNA: TGTGCCCATGACAGGGGGCGCCCTGGCGGGGAGCTGTTTTTT. Residues: CAHDRGRPGGELFF.

V is TRBV18 and J is TRBJ2-3, with D perhaps TRBD2 (6 bases). Trimming left V 5 bases short and J 2 bases short, with 8 bases between. Germline loops: CDR1 KGHSH, CDR2 LQKENI. The CDR3 contains 13 residues. Here the CDR3 reads CASSGGLTDTQYF. CDR3 nucleotide sequence: TGTGCCAGCTCAGGGGGACTCACAGATACGCAGTATTTT.

This chain uses TRBV30 with TRBJ2-5; unclear D gene. TRBJ2-7 explains the end of the DNA better; the J call may be wrong. Germline CDR1 reads GTSNPN; CDR2 reads SVGIG (reference sequence). This CDR3 comprises 11 residues. CDR3 protein: CAWRALHEQYF. The CDR3 coding sequence is TGTGCCTGGAGGGCGCTCCACGAGCAGTACTTC.

This chain connects TRBV5-1 to TRBJ2-7; 11 bases fit TRBD2. CDR1 is SGHRS and CDR2 is YFSETQ in the germline V gene. This CDR3 has 14 amino acids. Trimming at V came to 4 bases and at J to 5 bases, leaving 5 bases not matched to a gene. CDR3 DNA: TGCGCCAGCAGCCCGGGGACTAGCGGAAACGAGCAGTACTTC. It encodes CASSPGTSGNEQYF.